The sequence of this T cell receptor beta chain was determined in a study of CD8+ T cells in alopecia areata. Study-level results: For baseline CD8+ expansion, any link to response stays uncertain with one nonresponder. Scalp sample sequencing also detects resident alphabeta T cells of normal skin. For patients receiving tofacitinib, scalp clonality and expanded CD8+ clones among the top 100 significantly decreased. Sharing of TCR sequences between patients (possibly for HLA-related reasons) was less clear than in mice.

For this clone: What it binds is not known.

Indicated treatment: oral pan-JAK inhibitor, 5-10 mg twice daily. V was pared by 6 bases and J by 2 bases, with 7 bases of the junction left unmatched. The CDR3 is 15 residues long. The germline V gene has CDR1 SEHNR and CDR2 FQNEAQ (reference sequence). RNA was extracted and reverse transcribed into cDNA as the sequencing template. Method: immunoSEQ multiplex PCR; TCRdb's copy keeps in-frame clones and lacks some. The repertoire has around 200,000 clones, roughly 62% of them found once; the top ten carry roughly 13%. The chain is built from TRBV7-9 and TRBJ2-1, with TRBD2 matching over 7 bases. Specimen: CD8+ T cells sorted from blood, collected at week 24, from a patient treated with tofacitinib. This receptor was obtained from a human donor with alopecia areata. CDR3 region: CASRSSAGTYNEQFF. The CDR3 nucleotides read TGTGCCAGCAGGTCCTCAGCGGGGACCTACAATGAGCAGTTCTTC.